The 30 T cell receptor beta chains listed next were all sequenced from one sample in a study of cytomegalovirus exposure and HLA in healthy donors. A multiplex PCR was run with 60 Vbeta primers and 13 Jbeta primers. Assay: immunoSEQ multiplex PCR; the TCRdb copy retains only in-frame clones and omits some. The table includes about 120,000 clones, around two thirds detected once. Sequencing input: PBMCs. The receptor source for this set is a woman in her 40s in good health and CMV-seropositive.

The V and J genes are TRBV18 and TRBJ2-7, with D unclear. Germline lookup yields CDR1 KGHSH and CDR2 LQKENI. The CDR3 is 13 residues long. Trimming stripped 3 bases from V and 6 bases from J, with 12 bases between. The CDR3 protein is CASSPTRGSEQYF. CDR3 sequence (DNA): TGTGCCAGCTCACCCACCAGAGGTTCCGAGCAGTACTTC.

The V and J genes are TRBV7-9 and TRBJ2-1, with D maybe TRBD1 (8 bases). From germline, CDR1 is SEHNR and CDR2 FQNEAQ (reference sequence). V was cut by 8 bases and J by 3 bases, with 14 bases left in between. The CDR3 runs to 14 residues. DNA of the CDR3: TGTGCCAGCGGTTACAGGGGGGGCTACAATGAGCAGTTCTTC. It translates to CASGYRGGYNEQFF.

This rearrangement joins TRBV2 to TRBJ1-3; D not certain. V was clipped by 11 bases and J by 10 bases, with 12 bases between them. Per germline, CDR1 SNHLY and CDR2 FYNNEI. CDR3 length equals 10 residues. This CDR3 is CAPWRGTIYF. CDR3 DNA sequence: TGTGCCCCCTGGCGGGGTACCATATATTTT.

The chain carries TRBV19 and TRBJ2-2; 8 positions agree with TRBD1. The V gene's germline CDR1 is LNHDA and CDR2 SQIVND (reference sequence). The CDR3 is 14 amino acids. The V and J ends lost 6 bases and 7 bases, in that order; junction bases with no gene match: 7. CDR3 region: CASRDRAHGGELFF. In DNA, the CDR3 is TGTGCCAGTAGGGACAGGGCTCATGGCGGGGAGCTGTTTTTT.

The chain couples TRBV18 to TRBJ2-5; 7 positions agree with TRBD1. CDR3 length: 15 amino acids. V shed 5 bases and J 5 bases; nucleotides not matched to a gene: 11. Per the germline V gene, CDR1 is KGHSH and CDR2 is LQKENI. The CDR3 nucleotides read TGTGCCAGCTCAGAACGGACAGGTTCTTTGGAGACCCAGTACTTC. Protein sequence: CASSERTGSLETQYF.

This chain connects TRBV7-8 to TRBJ1-1, with D tentatively TRBD1 (6 bases). Germline V CDR1 and CDR2: SGHVS, FQNEAQ. The CDR3 loop spans 18 amino acids. V lost 2 bases and J 1 base, leaving 20 bases between the germline ends. The CDR3 region has the DNA TGTGCCAGCAGCTTAATCGTCGACAGGTCGATTAAGAACACTGAAGCTTTCTTT. Its protein product is CASSLIVDRSIKNTEAFF.

The V call is TRBV7-2, the J call TRBJ1-2, with a tentative D call TRBD1 (6 bases). The CDR3 has 15 residues. V was shortened by 1 base and J by 4 bases, with 13 bases between the two germline ends. Germline values: CDR1 SGHTA, CDR2 FQGNSA. Written as DNA, the CDR3 is TGTGCCAGCAGCTTAGTCGGGGGGCAGGTCTATGGCTACACCTTC. This codes for CASSLVGGQVYGYTF. The whole variable domain, remainder taken from reference TRBV7-2 and TRBJ1-2, is GAGVSQSPSNKVTEKGKDVELRCDPISGHTALYWYRQSLGQGLEFLIYFQGNSAPDKSGLPSDRFSAERTGGSVSTLTIQRTQQEDSAVYLCASSLVGGQVYGYTFGSGTRLTVV.

The rearrangement joins TRBV27 to TRBJ2-5; TRBD2 matches 10 bases. The germline V gene has CDR1 MNHEY and CDR2 SMNVEV (reference sequence). This CDR3 region has 15 residues. Trimming took 3 bases from V and 5 from J; bases not matched to a gene: 6. DNA for the CDR3: TGTGCCAGCAGTTTTAGCGGGGGGCCAGGGGAGACCCAGTACTTC. Its protein is CASSFSGGPGETQYF.

The chain carries TRBV2 and TRBJ1-2; weak D call: TRBD1 (5 bases). The CDR3 is 13 residues long. CDR1 SNHLY and CDR2 FYNNEI come from the germline V gene. V lost 4 bases and J lost 1, with 7 bases in between. For the CDR3, the DNA is TGTGCCAGCAGTGCAGGGCTTAACTATGGCTACACCTTC. Amino acids: CASSAGLNYGYTF.

The chain links TRBV5-1 to TRBJ2-7, with 9 bases fitting TRBD2. Germline V gene data show CDR1 as SGHRS and CDR2 as YFSETQ. The CDR3 contains 15 residues. J was trimmed by 5 bases and V by 4 bases; bases with no gene match: 10. DNA for the CDR3: TGCGCCAGCAGCCCCCGACTAGCGGACTACAACGAGCAGTACTTC. Translated: CASSPRLADYNEQYF.

This sequence joins TRBV5-1 and TRBJ2-3; the match to TRBD2 covers 7 bases. V dropped 1 base and J dropped 5; count of bases not matched to a gene: 10. CDR1 and CDR2 (germline): SGHRS, YFSETQ. This CDR3 has 16 amino acids. Here the CDR3 DNA reads TGCGCCAGCAGCTTGCAAGCGGGGTGGGGAGGAGATACGCAGTATTTT. Its translation is CASSLQAGWGGDTQYF.

The gene calls are TRBV7-2 and TRBJ1-3, with 9 bases fitting TRBD1. This CDR3 region has 15 residues. Germline V gene sequence: CDR1 SGHTA, CDR2 FQGNSA. J was trimmed by 9 bases and V by 9 bases; bases with no gene match: 15. DNA for the CDR3: TGTGCCAGTGGGGTGGACAGGGGCCTTTGGGGCACCATATATTTT. Protein product: CASGVDRGLWGTIYF.

This clone was found a few times. The rearrangement uses TRBV18 and TRBJ1-1; D might be TRBD1 (6 bases). Between the trimmed V and J ends, which lost 2 bases and 7 bases, there was a span of 17 bases. CDR1 KGHSH and CDR2 LQKENI come from the germline V gene. This CDR3 has 15 amino acids. The CDR3 DNA is TGTGCCAGCTCACCAACCGTACAGGGCTTAAATGAAGCTTTCTTT. This codes for CASSPTVQGLNEAFF. Full variable domain (remainder filled in from reference TRBV18 and TRBJ1-1): NAGVMQNPRHLVRRRGQEARLRCSPMKGHSHVYWYRQLPEEGLKFMVYLQKENIIDESGMPKERFSAEFPKEGPSILRIQQVVRGDSAAYFCASSPTVQGLNEAFFGQGTRLTVV.

The gene calls are TRBV6-1 and TRBJ2-3; 7 bases line up with TRBD2. The CDR3 has 15 amino acids. CDR1 and CDR2 from the germline V gene are MNHNS and SASEGT. V trimming: 5 bases; J trimming: 9 bases; junction bases outside the gene matches: 14. The CDR3 spells CASSPYQTSELTQYF. The DNA for the CDR3 is TGTGCCAGCAGTCCTTACCAAACTAGCGAGTTAACGCAGTATTTT.

This clone was counted a few times. V usage is TRBV5-1 and J usage is TRBJ1-5; D remains unclear. V dropped 2 bases and J dropped 0 bases, with 3 bases sitting between them. This CDR3 contains 13 residues. The germline gives CDR1 SGHRS, CDR2 YFSETQ. CDR3 protein: CASSLHSNQPQHF. For the CDR3, the DNA is TGCGCCAGCAGCTTACATAGCAATCAGCCCCAGCATTTT.

This clone was seen a single time. V is TRBV28 and J is TRBJ2-3; D is unclear. V was shortened by 3 bases and J by 1 base, with 5 bases between the two germline ends. Germline loops: CDR1 MDHEN, CDR2 SYDVKM. The CDR3 consists of 13 residues. The CDR3: CASSLGRTDTQYF. CDR3 bases: TGTGCCAGCAGTTTGGGCCGCACAGATACGCAGTATTTT.

This rearrangement joins TRBV19 to TRBJ1-1; maybe TRBD1 (6 bases). This CDR3 contains 14 residues. The V and J ends lost 1 base and 7 bases respectively, with 13 bases between them. Germline CDR1 and CDR2: LNHDA and SQIVND (reference sequence). The chain's CDR3 is CASSIAGTPVEAFF. CDR3 DNA sequence: TGTGCCAGTAGTATAGCCGGGACACCAGTTGAAGCTTTCTTT.

The chain has TRBV11-1 and TRBJ1-6, with 8 nucleotides matching TRBD1. The CDR3 runs to 14 residues. V trimming: 5 bases; J trimming: 7 bases; junction bases outside the gene matches: 4. Germline lookup yields CDR1 SGHAT and CDR2 FQDESV (reference sequence). CDR3 sequence (DNA): TGTGCCAGCAGCAACCGGGACAGGAATTCACCCCTCCACTTT. Translating gives CASSNRDRNSPLHF.

In its sample, this clone was seen once. This sequence joins TRBV6-6 and TRBJ2-3, with D possibly TRBD1 on 8 matching bases. Germline V gene lookup returns CDR1 MNHNY and CDR2 SVGAGI (reference sequence). CDR3 length: 16 residues. The ends were cut back, 5 bases at V and 1 base at J, with 16 bases in the middle. CDR3 nucleotides: TGTGCCAGCAGTATCCGGACAGGGAGGGGCACAGATACGCAGTATTTT. This encodes CASSIRTGRGTDTQYF.

V is TRBV5-1 and J is TRBJ1-1, with TRBD1 identical over 7 bases. Germline V gives CDR1 SGHRS, CDR2 YFSETQ. The CDR3 loop spans 16 amino acids. V shed 0 bases, J shed 4 bases, and the junction held 9 bases outside the gene matches. The CDR3 here is CASSLGLQGLGTEAFF. The CDR3 DNA is TGCGCCAGCAGCTTGGGGCTACAGGGGTTGGGCACTGAAGCTTTCTTT. The full variable domain, completed using reference TRBV5-1 and TRBJ1-1, is KAGVTQTPRYLIKTRGQQVTLSCSPISGHRSVSWYQQTPGQGLQFLFEYFSETQRNKGNFPGRFSGRQFSNSRSEMNVSTLELGDSALYLCASSLGLQGLGTEAFFGQGTRLTVV.

This chain links TRBV11-2 with TRBJ2-3, with D tentatively TRBD1 (5 bases). This CDR3 is 14 amino acids long. V lost 4 bases and J 3 bases, leaving 11 bases between the germline ends. CDR1 and CDR2 (germline): SGHAT, FQNNGV. CDR3 loop: CASSSFRETDTQYF. DNA for the CDR3: TGTGCCAGCAGCTCTTTCAGGGAAACAGATACGCAGTATTTT.

The rearrangement links TRBV9 to TRBJ2-1; TRBD1 matches 7 bases. Per germline, CDR1 SGDLS and CDR2 YYNGEE. CDR3 length: 17 residues. The V gene end was trimmed by 4 bases and the J gene end by 3 bases; junction bases not matched to a gene: 13. The CDR3 DNA reads TGTGCCAGCAGCCCTACCGATGCGACAGGGAACTACAATGAGCAGTTCTTC. Translated, it gives CASSPTDATGNYNEQFF. Filled out from reference TRBV9 and TRBJ2-1, the complete variable domain reads DSGVTQTPKHLITATGQRVTLRCSPRSGDLSVYWYQQSLDQGLQFLIQYYNGEERAKGNILERFSAQQFPDLHSELNLSSLELGDSALYFCASSPTDATGNYNEQFFGPGTRLTVL.

V and J are TRBV7-2 and TRBJ1-1, with no clear D. The V end was cut by 6 bases, the J end by 3 bases, with 20 bases between. The CDR3 is made up of 16 amino acids. In germline, CDR1 is SGHTA, CDR2 FQGNSA. This CDR3 reads CASSRQRLRSYTEAFF. The CDR3 DNA reads as TGTGCCAGCAGTCGCCAGCGACTCCGGAGTTACACTGAAGCTTTCTTT.

V usage is TRBV5-1 and J usage is TRBJ1-6; D is uncertain. This CDR3 spans 15 amino acids. Germline V gene data show CDR1 as SGHRS and CDR2 as YFSETQ. V was clipped by 0 bases and J by 6 bases, with 10 bases between them. In DNA, the CDR3 is TGCGCCAGCAGCTTGGCCCCGGTTCCTAATTCACCCCTCCACTTT. It translates to CASSLAPVPNSPLHF.

This clone was found a few times. The chain uses TRBV6-5 and TRBJ1-5; 7 nucleotides line up with TRBD1. From germline, CDR1 is MNHEY and CDR2 SVGAGI. The CDR3 loop spans 14 amino acids. V lost 7 bases and J lost 7; bases outside the gene matches: 10. The DNA of the CDR3 is TGTGCCAGCACCATGAACAGGGGCGGACAGCCCCAGCATTTT. Its translation is CASTMNRGGQPQHF.

The J gene is TRBJ2-5, the V gene TRBV2; D is possibly TRBD1 (6 bases). The V and J ends lost 6 bases and 7 bases respectively, with 21 bases between them. The CDR3 is made up of 15 amino acids. Germline loops: CDR1 SNHLY, CDR2 FYNNEI. CDR3 in amino acids: CASSNRQVRSGTQYF. The CDR3 DNA sequence: TGTGCCAGCAGCAACAGACAGGTTAGGTCGGGGACCCAGTACTTC.

CDR3 in DNA: TGCAGCGCTGAGATGACAGGAGCGAGCACTGAAGCTTTCTTT. It yields the protein CSAEMTGASTEAFF. The chain couples TRBV29-1 to TRBJ1-1; a weak D match, TRBD1 (6 bases). The CDR3 spans 14 residues. Trimming shortened V by 7 bases and J by 4 bases, and 19 bases separated the two germline ends. Germline V gene lookup returns CDR1 SQVTM and CDR2 ANQGSEA.

The chain joins TRBV7-2 to TRBJ1-1, with TRBD1 matching over 7 bases. With V trimmed by 5 bases and J by 4 bases, 10 bases remained unmatched. In germline, CDR1 is SGHTA, CDR2 FQGNSA. The CDR3 is made up of 15 amino acids. The CDR3 here is CASSPAQGRGTEAFF. The CDR3 DNA follows: TGTGCCAGCAGCCCGGCACAGGGGCGAGGCACTGAAGCTTTCTTT.

CDR3 region: CASSSTVNTEAFF. The CDR3 DNA reads TGTGCCAGCAGCTCGACAGTGAACACTGAAGCTTTCTTT. The J gene is TRBJ1-1, the V gene TRBV7-9; possibly TRBD1 for D (5 bases). V was clipped by 4 bases and J by 0 bases, with 6 bases between them. Germline CDR1 SEHNR, CDR2 FQNEAQ (reference sequence). This CDR3 is built from 13 residues.

The chain links TRBV5-1 to TRBJ2-7; a possible D gene is TRBD1 (5 bases). V gave up 4 bases and J gave up 3 bases, with 14 bases separating them. Germline V gene lookup returns CDR1 SGHRS and CDR2 YFSETQ. The CDR3 length is 14 residues. In DNA, the CDR3 is TGCGCCAGCAGCGAGATGGTCCAGGGCTACGAGCAGTACTTC. It translates to CASSEMVQGYEQYF.